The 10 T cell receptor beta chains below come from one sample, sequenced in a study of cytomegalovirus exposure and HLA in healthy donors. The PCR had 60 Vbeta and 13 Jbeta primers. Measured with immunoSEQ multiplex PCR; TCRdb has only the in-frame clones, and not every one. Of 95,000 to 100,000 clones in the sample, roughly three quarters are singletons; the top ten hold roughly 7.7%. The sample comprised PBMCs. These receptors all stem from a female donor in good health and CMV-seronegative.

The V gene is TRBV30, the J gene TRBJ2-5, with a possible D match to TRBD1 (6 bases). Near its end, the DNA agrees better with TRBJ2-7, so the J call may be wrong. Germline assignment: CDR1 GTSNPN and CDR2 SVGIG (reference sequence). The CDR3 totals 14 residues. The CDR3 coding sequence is TGTGCCTGGAGTAGGGGGACCCCCTCCGCCGAGCAGTACTTC. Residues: CAWSRGTPSAEQYF.

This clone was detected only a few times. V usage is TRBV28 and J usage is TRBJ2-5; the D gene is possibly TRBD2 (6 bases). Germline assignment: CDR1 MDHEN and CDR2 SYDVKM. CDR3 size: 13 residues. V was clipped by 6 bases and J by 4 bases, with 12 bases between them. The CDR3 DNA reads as TGTGCCAGCAGACCGGGACTTCCAGAGACCCAGTACTTC. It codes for CASRPGLPETQYF.

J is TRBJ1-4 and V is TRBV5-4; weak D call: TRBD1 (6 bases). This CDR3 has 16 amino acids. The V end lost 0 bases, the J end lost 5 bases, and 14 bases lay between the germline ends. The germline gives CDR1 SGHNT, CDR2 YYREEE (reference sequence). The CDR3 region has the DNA TGTGCCAGCAGCTTGGCCGGCGGGGGCCCAAATGAAAAACTGTTTTTT. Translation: CASSLAGGGPNEKLFF.

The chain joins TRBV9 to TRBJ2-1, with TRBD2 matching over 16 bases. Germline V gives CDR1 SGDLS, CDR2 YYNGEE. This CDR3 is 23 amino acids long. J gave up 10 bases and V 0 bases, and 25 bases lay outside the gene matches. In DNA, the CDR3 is TGTGCCAGCAGCGTAGCTGGAGGGGGGTTTTTCGGGACTAGCGGGAGGGGGTCGGAGGAGCAGTTCTTC. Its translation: CASSVAGGGFFGTSGRGSEEQFF. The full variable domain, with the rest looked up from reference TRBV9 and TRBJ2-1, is DSGVTQTPKHLITATGQRVTLRCSPRSGDLSVYWYQQSLDQGLQFLIQYYNGEERAKGNILERFSAQQFPDLHSELNLSSLELGDSALYFCASSVAGGGFFGTSGRGSEEQFFGPGTRLTVL.

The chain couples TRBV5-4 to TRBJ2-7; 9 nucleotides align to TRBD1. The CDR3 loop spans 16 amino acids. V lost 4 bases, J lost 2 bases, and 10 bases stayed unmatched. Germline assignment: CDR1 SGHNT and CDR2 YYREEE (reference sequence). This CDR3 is CASSPDPGQGTYEQYF. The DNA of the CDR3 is TGTGCCAGCAGCCCCGATCCGGGACAGGGAACCTACGAGCAGTACTTC.

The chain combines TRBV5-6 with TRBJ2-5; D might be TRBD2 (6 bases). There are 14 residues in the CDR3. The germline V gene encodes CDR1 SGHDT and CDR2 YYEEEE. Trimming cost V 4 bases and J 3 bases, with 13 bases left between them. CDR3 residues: CASSPQGGEETQYF. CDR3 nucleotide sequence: TGTGCCAGCAGCCCGCAGGGAGGTGAAGAGACCCAGTACTTC. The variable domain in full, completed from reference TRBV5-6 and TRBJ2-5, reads DAGVTQSPTHLIKTRGQQVTLRCSPKSGHDTVSWYQQALGQGPQFIFQYYEEEERQRGNFPDRFSGHQFPNYSSELNVNALLLGDSALYLCASSPQGGEETQYFGPGTRLLVL.

The CDR3 region has the DNA TGTGCCAGTAGTATGGCTAGCCGCTCCTACGAGCAGTACTTC. Encoded protein: CASSMASRSYEQYF. The V and J genes are TRBV19 and TRBJ2-7, with a possible D match to TRBD2 (5 bases). The V gene's germline CDR1 is LNHDA and CDR2 SQIVND (reference sequence). V was cut by 3 bases and J by 0 bases, with 9 bases left in between. This CDR3 has 14 amino acids.

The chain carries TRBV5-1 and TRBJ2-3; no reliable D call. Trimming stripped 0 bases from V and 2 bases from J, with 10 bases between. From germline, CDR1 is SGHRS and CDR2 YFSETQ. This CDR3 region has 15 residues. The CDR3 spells CASSLELVYTDTQYF. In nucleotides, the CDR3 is TGCGCCAGCAGCTTGGAACTTGTCTACACAGATACGCAGTATTTT.

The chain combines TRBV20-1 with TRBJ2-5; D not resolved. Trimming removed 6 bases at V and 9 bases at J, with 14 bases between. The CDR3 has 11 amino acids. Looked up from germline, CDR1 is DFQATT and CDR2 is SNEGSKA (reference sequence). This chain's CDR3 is CSAPPTPPQYF. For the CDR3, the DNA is TGCAGTGCCCCTCCCACACCACCCCAGTACTTC.

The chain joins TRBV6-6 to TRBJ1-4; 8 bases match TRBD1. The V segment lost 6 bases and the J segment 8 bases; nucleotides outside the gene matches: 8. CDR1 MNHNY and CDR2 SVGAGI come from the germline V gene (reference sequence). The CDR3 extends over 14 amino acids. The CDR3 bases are TGTGCCAGCAGCCGAAGGACAGGGAGCGAAAAACTGTTTTTT. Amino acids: CASSRRTGSEKLFF.